The entry that follows covers one T cell receptor beta chain sequence. Repertoires were generated with immunoSEQ multiplex PCR, while TCRdb's copy carries only in-frame clones and drops some. The table includes approximately 150,000 clones, 93% detected once. The germline V gene has CDR1 MNHEY and CDR2 SVGAGI. V was pared by 0 bases and J by 3 bases, with 5 bases of the junction left unmatched. The CDR3 runs to 15 residues. The source of the sample is a study of T cell responses to AZD1222 COVID-19 vaccine. The source material was peripheral blood, sampled after recovery from COVID-19. The chain couples TRBV6-5 to TRBJ2-7; 7 nucleotides align to TRBD1. The source of this sequence is an adult who had recovered from COVID-19. CDR3 bases: TGTGCCAGCAGTTACTCGAGTACAGGGGACTACGAGCAGTACTTC. This sequence encodes CASSYSSTGDYEQYF.